This T cell receptor (beta chain) was identified during a study of Graves' ophthalmopathy and Graves' hyperthyroidism. This clonotype appeared many times. The length of the CDR3 is 13 residues. V gave up 4 bases and J gave up 4 bases, with 10 bases separating them. From germline, CDR1 is LNHDA and CDR2 SQIVND (reference sequence). Investigators amplified TCR beta CDR3 regions from RNA transcripts. First-round RT-PCR with HTBI primers preceded a second-round multiplex PCR. Each CDR3 protein gets one entry after TCRdb re-called the multiplex PCR reads with MiXCR. The data hold over a million distinct CDR3 sequences, with less than 45% observed a single time.

What was sequenced was peripheral blood or thyroid tissue (not recorded which). The sequence was collected from an adult man with Graves' hyperthyroidism. The chain couples TRBV19 to TRBJ1-2, with D possibly matching TRBD1 (5 bases). The CDR3 region has the DNA TGTGCCAGTAGTAGCCGGGGGAGCTATGGCTACACCTTC. This sequence encodes CASSSRGSYGYTF.